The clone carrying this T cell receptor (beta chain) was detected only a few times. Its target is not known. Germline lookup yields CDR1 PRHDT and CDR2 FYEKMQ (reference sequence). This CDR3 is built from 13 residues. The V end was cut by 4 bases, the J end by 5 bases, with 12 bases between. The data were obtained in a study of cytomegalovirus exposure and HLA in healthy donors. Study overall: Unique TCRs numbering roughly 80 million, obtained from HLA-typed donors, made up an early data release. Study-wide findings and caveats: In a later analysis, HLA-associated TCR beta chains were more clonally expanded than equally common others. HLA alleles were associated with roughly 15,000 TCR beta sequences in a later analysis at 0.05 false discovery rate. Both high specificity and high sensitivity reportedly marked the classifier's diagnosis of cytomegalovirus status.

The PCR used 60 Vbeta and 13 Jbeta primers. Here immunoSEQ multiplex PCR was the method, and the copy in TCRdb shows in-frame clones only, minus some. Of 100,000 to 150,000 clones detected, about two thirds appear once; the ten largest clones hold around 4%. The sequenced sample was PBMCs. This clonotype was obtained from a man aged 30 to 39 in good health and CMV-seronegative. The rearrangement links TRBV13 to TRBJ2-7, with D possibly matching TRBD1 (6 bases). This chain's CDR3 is CASSSGESHEQYF. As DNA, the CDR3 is TGTGCCAGCAGCTCAGGGGAGAGTCACGAGCAGTACTTC.